This TCR beta chain appears in the sequencing data of a study of regulatory T cells in long-lasting Graves disease. There are many counts of this clonotype. Its antigen remains unidentified. V was clipped by 1 base and J by 3 bases; unmatched bases: 4. Germline lookup yields CDR1 SGHTA and CDR2 FQGNSA. The CDR3 length is 15 residues. Time point meaning: newly diagnosed GD, antithyroid drugs for less than 3 months. From PBMCs, RNA was extracted and then used to make the TCR library. Study-wide points: TRBV28, TRBJ1-2 and TRBJ2-5 were segments that persistent disease favored.

Sequencing libraries for TCR beta were prepared with iRepertoire HTBI primers and Arm-PCR of CDR3 regions. Each CDR3 protein gets one entry after TCRdb re-called the multiplex PCR reads with MiXCR. The table has 510,000 or so distinct CDR3 sequences, about 12% seen once; the top ten hold approximately 9.6%. The same data also contributed to another study, on T cells in Graves' hyperthyroidism and ophthalmopathy. That study reports: Lactation, pregnancy, other autoimmune disease or uncontrolled infection excluded patients.

The chain has TRBV7-2 and TRBJ2-7, with 9 nucleotides matching TRBD1. The sample consisted of peripheral blood mononuclear cells (PBMCs), taken at new diagnosis, from a patient treated with antithyroid drugs. The TCR comes from a woman aged 25 to 39 with Graves disease. CDR3 region: CASSLGGTGYYEQYF. The CDR3 bases are TGTGCCAGCAGCTTAGGGGGGACAGGGTACTACGAGCAGTACTTC.